The TCR beta chain under discussion was sequenced for a study of radiotherapy plus CTLA-4 blockade in lung cancer. Looking at the study overall: Among patients, about 17% showed objective responses, and about 31% had disease control. General study points: Alongside interferon-beta, early blood T cell clone dynamics were reportedly the best predictor of response.

Germline CDR1 and CDR2: SQVTM and ANQGSEA. The CDR3 is made up of 12 amino acids. Trimming shortened V by 5 bases and J by 4 bases, and 11 bases separated the two germline ends. The repertoire was sequenced with immunoSEQ multiplex PCR; TCRdb's copy has only in-frame clones and lacks some. The repertoire holds 40,000 to 50,000 clones, with about 77% as singletons. In the case of this clone: Its antigen is currently unknown.

This receptor was identified in a human donor with non-small cell lung cancer who had stable disease on radiotherapy plus ipilimumab. Sample: peripheral blood, taken from a patient treated with radiotherapy plus ipilimumab. The chain combines TRBV29-1 with TRBJ1-1, with D tentatively TRBD1 (5 bases). DNA for the CDR3: TGCAGCGTTCAGAGGAGGGGCACTGAAGCTTTCTTT. Amino acid sequence: CSVQRRGTEAFF.